This TCR beta chain was captured by sequencing in a study of patients and donors after allogeneic stem cell transplantation. This clonotype has just a few counts. Germline loops: CDR1 MGHDK, CDR2 SYGVNS. V was pared by 4 bases and J by 5 bases, with 14 bases between. CDR3 size: 14 residues. TCRdb re-analysed the RT-PCR reads in MiXCR, keeping a single row per CDR3 protein. The repertoire holds 800 or so distinct CDR3 sequences, about 1.9% seen once, with 25% to 30% in the top ten. The gene calls are TRBV25-1 and TRBJ1-2; D unresolved. This receptor was identified in a human donor who was either an allogeneic HSCT recipient or a stem cell or donor lymphocyte infusion donor (not recorded which). It is not recorded whose cells these are; they may come from a transplant donor. Input material: blood, either unsorted or a sorted T cell fraction (not recorded which). The CDR3 nucleotides are TGTGCCAGCAGTGCCTCCGGGCTACCGTATGGCTACACCTTC. Translating it yields CASSASGLPYGYTF.